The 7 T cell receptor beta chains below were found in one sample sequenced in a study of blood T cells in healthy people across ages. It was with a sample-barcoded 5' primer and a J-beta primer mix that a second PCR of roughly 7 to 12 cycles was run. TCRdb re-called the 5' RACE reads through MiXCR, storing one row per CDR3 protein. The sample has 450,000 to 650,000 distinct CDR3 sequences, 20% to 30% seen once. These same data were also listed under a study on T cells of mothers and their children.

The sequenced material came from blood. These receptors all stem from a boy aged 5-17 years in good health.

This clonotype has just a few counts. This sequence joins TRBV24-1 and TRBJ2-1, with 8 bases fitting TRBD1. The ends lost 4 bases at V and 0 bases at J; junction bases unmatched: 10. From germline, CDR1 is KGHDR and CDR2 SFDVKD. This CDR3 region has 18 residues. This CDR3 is CATSDPGAGGSSYNEQFF. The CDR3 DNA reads TGTGCCACCAGTGACCCCGGGGCAGGGGGCAGCTCCTACAATGAGCAGTTCTTC.

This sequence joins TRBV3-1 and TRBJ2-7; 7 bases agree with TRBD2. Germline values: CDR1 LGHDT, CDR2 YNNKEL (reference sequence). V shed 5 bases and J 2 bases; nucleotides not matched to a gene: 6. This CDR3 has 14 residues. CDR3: CASSTAGPTYEQYF. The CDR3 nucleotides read TGTGCCAGCAGCACAGCGGGACCTACCTACGAGCAGTACTTC.

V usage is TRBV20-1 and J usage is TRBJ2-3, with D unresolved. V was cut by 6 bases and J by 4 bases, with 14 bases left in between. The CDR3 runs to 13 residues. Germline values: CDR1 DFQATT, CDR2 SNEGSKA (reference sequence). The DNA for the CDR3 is TGCAGTGCCCGAACGACTCCTTCAGATACGCAGTATTTT. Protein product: CSARTTPSDTQYF.

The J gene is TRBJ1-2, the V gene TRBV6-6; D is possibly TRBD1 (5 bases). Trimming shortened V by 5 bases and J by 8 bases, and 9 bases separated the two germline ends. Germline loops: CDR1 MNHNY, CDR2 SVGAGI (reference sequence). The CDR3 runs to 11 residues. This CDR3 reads CASSPEGGYTF. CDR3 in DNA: TGTGCCAGCAGTCCCGAGGGGGGCTACACCTTC.

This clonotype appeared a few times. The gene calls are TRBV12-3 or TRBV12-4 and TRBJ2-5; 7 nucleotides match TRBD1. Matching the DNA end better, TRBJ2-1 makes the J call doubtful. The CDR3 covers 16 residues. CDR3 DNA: TGTGCCAGCAGTTTAGAGAGGATCAGGGGGTACAATGAGCAGTTCTTC. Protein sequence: CASSLERIRGYNEQFF.

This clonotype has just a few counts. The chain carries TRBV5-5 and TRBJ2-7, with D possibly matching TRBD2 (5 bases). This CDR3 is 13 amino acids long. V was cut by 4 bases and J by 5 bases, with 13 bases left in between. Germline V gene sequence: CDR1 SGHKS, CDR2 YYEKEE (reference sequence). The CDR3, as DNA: TGTGCCAGCAGCCTCACTCGAGGGAACGAGCAGTACTTC. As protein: CASSLTRGNEQYF.

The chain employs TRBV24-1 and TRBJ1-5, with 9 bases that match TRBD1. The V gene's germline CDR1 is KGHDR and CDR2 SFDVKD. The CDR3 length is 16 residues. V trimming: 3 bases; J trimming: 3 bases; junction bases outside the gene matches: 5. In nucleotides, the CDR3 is TGTGCCACCAGTGATCCGGGACAGGGCTACAATCAGCCCCAGCATTTT. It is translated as CATSDPGQGYNQPQHF.